This TCR beta chain is from a study of cytomegalovirus exposure and HLA in healthy donors. Across the whole study: A previous analysis identified 90 million to 140 million unique TCR beta sequences derived from about 180 million T cells. Study-level findings and limits: TCR beta chains numbering under 200 were designated cytomegalovirus-associated.

The CDR3 covers 14 residues. Germline V lookup: CDR1 MGHDK, CDR2 SYGVNS. Trimming cost V 7 bases and J 3 bases; bases outside gene matches: 4. 13 Jbeta primers and 60 Vbeta primers were used for the PCR. Produced via immunoSEQ multiplex PCR; TCRdb's table is partial and in-frame only. Of 30,000 to 40,000 clones in the sample, roughly 88% were seen once. Comments on this clone: Its antigen is still unknown.

The TCR was taken from a woman under 30 in good health and CMV-seronegative. This rearrangement joins TRBV25-1 to TRBJ2-3, with 10 bases fitting TRBD1. Sequenced material: PBMCs. Here the CDR3 DNA reads TGTGCCAGCACTCCGGGACAGGGGACAGATACGCAGTATTTT. It yields the protein CASTPGQGTDTQYF.